This TCR beta chain is drawn from a study of technical replicates of blood from several donors (dated by TCRdb to about 2017). The protocol used for the library was the immunoSEQ multiplex PCR assay. Held by TCRdb, this immuneACCESS table contains in-frame sequences only and omits some clones. Under half of the omission traces to an unresolved V gene where checked; the cause of the rest is unknown. For this sample there are approximately 94,000 clones; approximately 95% appear just once. The ten largest clones add up to approximately 0.37% of the sample. A word on this clone: No antigen is known for it. Base qualities are not at hand, and no much larger clone is one base apart.

The germline V gene yields SQVTM for CDR1 and ANQGSEA for CDR2. Between the V and J ends, shortened by 8 bases and 4 bases respectively, the junction contains 16 bases. The CDR3 measures 13 amino acids from cysteine to phenylalanine. The only DNA kept is the CDR3, 39 bases in frame from the first base. The TCR originated in a human donor in good health. Here the chain combines TRBV29-1 and TRBJ2-3; the D gene assignment is ambiguous. The sequenced sample was T cells isolated from PBMCs. The CDR3 loop reads CSPLGLESDTQYF. The DNA is TGCAGCCCGCTCGGGTTAGAGTCAGATACGCAGTATTTT.